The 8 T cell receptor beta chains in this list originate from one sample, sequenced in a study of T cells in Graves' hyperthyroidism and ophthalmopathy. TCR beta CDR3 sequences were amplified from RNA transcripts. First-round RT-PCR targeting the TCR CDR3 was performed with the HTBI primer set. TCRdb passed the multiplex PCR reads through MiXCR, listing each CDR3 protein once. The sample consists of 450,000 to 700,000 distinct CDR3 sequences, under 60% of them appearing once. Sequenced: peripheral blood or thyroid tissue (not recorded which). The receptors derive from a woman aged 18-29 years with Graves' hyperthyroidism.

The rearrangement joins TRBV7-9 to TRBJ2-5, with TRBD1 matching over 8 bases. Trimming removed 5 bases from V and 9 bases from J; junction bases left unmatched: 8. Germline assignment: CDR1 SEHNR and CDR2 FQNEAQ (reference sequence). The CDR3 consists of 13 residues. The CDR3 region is CASSPTGEQPQYF. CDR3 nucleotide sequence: TGTGCCAGCAGCCCGACAGGGGAACAGCCCCAGTACTTC.

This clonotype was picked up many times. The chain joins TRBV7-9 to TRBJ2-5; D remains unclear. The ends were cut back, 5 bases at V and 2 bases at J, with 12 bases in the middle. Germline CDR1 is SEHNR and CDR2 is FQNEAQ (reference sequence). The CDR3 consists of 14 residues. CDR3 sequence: CASSPSPKQETQYF. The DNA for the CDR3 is TGTGCCAGCAGCCCCTCCCCGAAACAAGAGACCCAGTACTTC.

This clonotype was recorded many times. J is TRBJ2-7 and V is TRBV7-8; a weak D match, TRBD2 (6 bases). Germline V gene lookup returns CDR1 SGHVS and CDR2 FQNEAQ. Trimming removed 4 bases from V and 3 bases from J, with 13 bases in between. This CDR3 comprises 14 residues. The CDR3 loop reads CASSYSGLGYEQYF. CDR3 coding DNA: TGTGCCAGCAGCTACTCGGGACTGGGCTACGAGCAGTACTTC.

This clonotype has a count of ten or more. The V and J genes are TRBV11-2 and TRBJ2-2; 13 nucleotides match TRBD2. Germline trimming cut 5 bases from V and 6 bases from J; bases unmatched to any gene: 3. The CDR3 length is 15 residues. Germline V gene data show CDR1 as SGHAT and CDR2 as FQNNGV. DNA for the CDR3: TGTGCCAGCAGCGACGGACTAGCGGGAGCCGGGGAGCTGTTTTTT. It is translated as CASSDGLAGAGELFF. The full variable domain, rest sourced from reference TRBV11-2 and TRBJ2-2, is EAGVAQSPRYKIIEKRQSVAFWCNPISGHATLYWYQQILGQGPKLLIQFQNNGVVDDSQLPKDRFSAERLKGVDSTLKIQPAKLEDSAVYLCASSDGLAGAGELFFGEGSRLTVL.

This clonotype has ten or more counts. The CDR3, as DNA: TGTGCCAGCAGCGCCGGGACGGCTTCGACCCAGTACTTC. Translating gives CASSAGTASTQYF. The J gene is TRBJ2-5, the V gene TRBV6-5; D is perhaps TRBD1 or TRBD2 (5 bases each). V lost 6 bases to trimming and J lost 7 bases, with 15 bases between them. This CDR3 contains 13 residues. CDR1 is MNHEY, CDR2 SVGAGI, per germline.

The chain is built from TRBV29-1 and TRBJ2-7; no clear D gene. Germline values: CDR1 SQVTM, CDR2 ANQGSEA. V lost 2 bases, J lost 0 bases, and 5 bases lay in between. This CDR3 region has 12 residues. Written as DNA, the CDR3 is TGCAGCGTTGAACGGCCCTCCTACGAGCAGTACTTC. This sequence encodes CSVERPSYEQYF.

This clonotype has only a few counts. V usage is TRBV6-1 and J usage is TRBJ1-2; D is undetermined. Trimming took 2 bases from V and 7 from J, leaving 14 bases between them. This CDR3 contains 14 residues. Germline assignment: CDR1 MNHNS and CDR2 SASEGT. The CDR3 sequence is CASSERLLGGGYTF. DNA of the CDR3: TGTGCCAGCAGTGAACGGCTGCTGGGCGGTGGCTACACCTTC.

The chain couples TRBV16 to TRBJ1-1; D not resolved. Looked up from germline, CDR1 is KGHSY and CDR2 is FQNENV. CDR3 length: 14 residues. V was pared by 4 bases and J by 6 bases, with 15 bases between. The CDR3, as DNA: TGTGCCAGCAGCCCATCAGCGGGCGTGGCTGAAGCTTTCTTT. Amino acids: CASSPSAGVAEAFF.